The 2 T cell receptor beta chains in this list originate from one sample, sequenced in a study of blood T cells in healthy people across ages. A second PCR of about 6 to 11 cycles used a sample-barcoded 5' primer and a J-beta primer mix. One entry per CDR3 protein, called by TCRdb with MiXCR from the 5' RACE reads. The sample includes about 780,000 distinct CDR3 sequences, about half of them seen just once. The specimen sequenced was blood. These receptors were taken from a man aged 80 or over in good health.

This clonotype was counted only a few times. This chain links TRBV9 with TRBJ2-1; TRBD2 aligns across 9 bases. V lost 4 bases, J lost 6 bases, and 8 bases stayed unmatched. CDR3 size: 15 residues. From germline, CDR1 is SGDLS and CDR2 YYNGEE. The CDR3 sequence: CASSPAGGNGNEQFF. Here the CDR3 DNA reads TGTGCCAGCAGCCCAGCGGGAGGAAATGGCAATGAGCAGTTCTTC.

As concerns this clonotype: Sequence at one end of the junction differs from germline and may be a read error. This chain links TRBV29-1 with TRBJ2-1; D possibly uses TRBD1 or TRBD2 (5 bases each). The CDR3 contains 13 residues. Per germline, CDR1 SQVTM and CDR2 ANQGSEA. The CDR3 sequence: CSVVGTAYSEQFF. The CDR3 DNA follows: TGCAGCGTCGTCGGGACGGCCTACAGTGAGCAGTTCTTC.